This T cell receptor beta chain was recorded in a study of control samples from healthy donors and cancer patients. CDR3 length equals 13 residues. Germline V gives CDR1 SGHTA, CDR2 FQGNSA. Trimming left V 5 bases short and J 9 bases short, with 14 bases between. Generated by immunoSEQ multiplex PCR, the TCRdb table keeps only in-frame clones and is missing some. Of about 100,000 clones in the sample, less than 90% were seen once. The source material was blood. The clonotype comes from a woman between 50 and 59 years old in good health. This chain connects TRBV7-2 to TRBJ2-1; TRBD1 might be the D (6 bases). The CDR3 spells CASSGQRGSEQFF. The CDR3 nucleotides are TGTGCCAGCAGCGGACAGAGGGGTAGTGAGCAGTTCTTC.